The 27 T cell receptor beta chains presented below share a single source sample, sequenced in a study of T cells in Graves' hyperthyroidism and ophthalmopathy. TCR beta CDR3 regions were amplified from RNA. The HTBI primer set drove a first-round RT-PCR of the TCR CDR3. TCRdb analysed the multiplex PCR reads with MiXCR anew, one entry per CDR3 protein. The sample yields over 200,000 distinct CDR3 sequences, 15% to 20% seen once. The sequenced sample consisted of blood. These receptors were taken from a man aged 45-60 years with Graves' hyperthyroidism.

In this sample, this clonotype turned up many times. The rearrangement links TRBV2 to TRBJ2-7; 7 positions match TRBD2. Germline CDR1 and CDR2: SNHLY and FYNNEI. V trimming: 6 bases; J trimming: 6 bases; junction bases outside the gene matches: 8. This CDR3 region has 13 residues. CDR3 nucleotide sequence: TGTGCCAGCAGAGGGACTAAAAAAGTCGAGCAGTACTTC. Translation gives CASRGTKKVEQYF.

This clonotype was observed at least ten times. This chain uses TRBV20-1 with TRBJ2-1, with 8 bases identical to TRBD2. CDR1 is DFQATT and CDR2 is SNEGSKA in the germline V gene (reference sequence). V was clipped by 6 bases and J by 5 bases; unmatched bases: 9. The CDR3 totals 14 residues. The CDR3 protein is CSAWSGRADNEQFF. The CDR3 DNA sequence: TGCAGTGCCTGGAGCGGGAGAGCTGACAATGAGCAGTTCTTC.

This clonotype showed up many times. The gene calls are TRBV7-9 and TRBJ1-5, with D perhaps matching TRBD1 (5 bases). The CDR3 loop spans 14 amino acids. Germline assignment: CDR1 SEHNR and CDR2 FQNEAQ (reference sequence). V was pared by 1 base and J by 7 bases, with 11 bases between. CDR3 amino acids: CASSLGSGIQPQHF. CDR3 nucleotide sequence: TGTGCCAGCAGCTTAGGGTCAGGGATACAGCCCCAGCATTTT.

The chain is built from TRBV7-2 and TRBJ2-1, with 15 bases fitting TRBD2. Germline CDR1 and CDR2: SGHTA and FQGNSA. J was trimmed by 8 bases and V by 4 bases; bases with no gene match: 0. The CDR3 runs to 14 residues. The DNA of the CDR3 is TGTGCCAGCAGCTGGACTAGCGGGAGGGATGAGCAGTTCTTC. Amino acid sequence: CASSWTSGRDEQFF.

This clonotype was counted ten times or more. The chain uses TRBV18 and TRBJ1-2; 8 bases align to TRBD1. Looked up from germline, CDR1 is KGHSH and CDR2 is LQKENI. This CDR3 contains 16 residues. The V segment lost 3 bases and the J segment 4 bases; nucleotides outside the gene matches: 10. CDR3 sequence reads: CASSPRREQGAYGYTF. The CDR3 DNA follows: TGTGCCAGCTCACCCCGGAGGGAGCAGGGGGCCTATGGCTACACCTTC. The complete variable domain, with remaining parts taken from reference TRBV18 and TRBJ1-2, reads NAGVMQNPRHLVRRRGQEARLRCSPMKGHSHVYWYRQLPEEGLKFMVYLQKENIIDESGMPKERFSAEFPKEGPSILRIQQVVRGDSAAYFCASSPRREQGAYGYTFGSGTRLTVV.

Only a few counts were recorded for this clonotype. This may be a read error: a much more frequent sequence differs by one nucleotide. The chain is built from TRBV27 and TRBJ2-1; a weak D match, TRBD2 (5 bases). The CDR3 length is 15 residues. The V gene's germline CDR1 is MNHEY and CDR2 SMNVEV (reference sequence). The CDR3 region is CASSFKADSYNERFF. The CDR3 coding sequence is TGTGCCAGCAGTTTTAAAGCGGACTCCTACAATGAGCGGTTCTTC.

This chain links TRBV6-4 with TRBJ1-5, with D possibly being TRBD1 (6 bases). Germline V gene lookup returns CDR1 MRHNA and CDR2 SNTAGT. There are 12 residues in the CDR3. V lost 7 bases, J lost 5 bases, and 9 bases lay in between. This CDR3 is CASNRDDQPQHF. The CDR3 DNA reads TGTGCCAGCAACAGGGACGATCAGCCCCAGCATTTT.

This clonotype appeared a few times. This chain connects TRBV29-1 to TRBJ1-2, with 8 bases that match TRBD1. The V segment lost 3 bases and the J segment 8 bases; nucleotides outside the gene matches: 8. Germline V CDR1 and CDR2: SQVTM, ANQGSEA. The CDR3 runs 13 residues. CDR3 nucleotides: TGCAGCGTTGACGATGGGGACAGGATCGGCTACACCTTC. Residues: CSVDDGDRIGYTF.

Many counts were recorded for this clonotype. The V call is TRBV7-2, the J call TRBJ1-1, with a tentative D call TRBD1 (5 bases). The CDR3 covers 14 residues. The germline V gene encodes CDR1 SGHTA and CDR2 FQGNSA. Trimming cost V 5 bases and J 4 bases, with 14 bases left between them. DNA for the CDR3: TGTGCCAGCAGCCGAGGGGCTTGGGGCACTGAAGCTTTCTTT. This translates into CASSRGAWGTEAFF.

This clonotype has just a few counts. A much larger clone differs by one base, so this may be a read error. The chain employs TRBV11-3 and TRBJ2-2; D is ambiguous. The CDR3 runs to 12 residues. The V end lost 7 bases, the J end lost 3 bases, and 6 bases lay between the germline ends. Germline CDR1 SGHNT, CDR2 YENEEA. CDR3 coding DNA: TGTGCCAGCAACTCTCACACCGGGGAGCTGTTTTTT. It encodes CASNSHTGELFF.

The chain recombines TRBV28 with TRBJ2-5; D gene uncertain. The CDR3 totals 13 residues. Trimming removed 2 bases from V and 0 bases from J, with 4 bases in between. Germline values: CDR1 MDHEN, CDR2 SYDVKM. DNA for the CDR3: TGTGCCAGCAGTTTAATGTACCAAGAGACCCAGTACTTC. Encoded protein: CASSLMYQETQYF.

This clonotype has only a few counts. DNA for the CDR3: TGTGCCAGCAGGAGGGTGCGGGAAGAGACCCAGTACTTC. The encoded protein is CASRRVREETQYF. This chain joins TRBV7-2 and TRBJ2-5, with a tentative D call TRBD2 (5 bases). CDR1 is SGHTA, CDR2 FQGNSA, per germline. V was trimmed by 6 bases and J by 3 bases, leaving 11 bases between them. This CDR3 spans 13 amino acids.

The chain couples TRBV27 to TRBJ1-2; D not resolved. This CDR3 region has 14 residues. Between the trimmed V and J ends, which lost 3 bases and 0 bases, there was a span of 8 bases. CDR1 is MNHEY, CDR2 SMNVEV, per germline (reference sequence). As DNA, the CDR3 is TGTGCCAGCAGTTTGTCGAGCGCTAACTATGGCTACACCTTC. Translated: CASSLSSANYGYTF.

This clonotype appeared once. A much more abundant neighbour one base away suggests this may be a read error. In this CDR3 the conserved last residue, phenylalanine or tryptophan, is missing, so a read error is likely. J is TRBJ1-2 and V is TRBV3-1, with 10 bases lining up with TRBD1. The germline V gene has CDR1 LGHDT and CDR2 YNNKEL (reference sequence). The V gene end was trimmed by 4 bases and the J gene end by 9 bases; junction bases not matched to a gene: 5. The CDR3 length is 13 residues. The CDR3 coding sequence is TGTGCCAGCAGCCGGAGGGACAGGGGTAGCTACACCCTC. Residues: CASSRRDRGSYTL.

This clonotype was detected many times. This chain uses TRBV20-1 with TRBJ1-2, with a weak D call TRBD1 (6 bases). Germline V lookup: CDR1 DFQATT, CDR2 SNEGSKA (reference sequence). This CDR3 contains 16 residues. The V end was cut by 0 bases, the J end by 2 bases, with 16 bases between. The CDR3 loop reads CSARDQIRQANYGYTF. CDR3 nucleotide sequence: TGCAGTGCTAGAGATCAGATCCGACAGGCAAACTATGGCTACACCTTC.

As to this clonotype: A junction boundary mismatches the germline segment, possibly from a read error. The CDR3 protein is CASSLGTADTQYF. CDR3 coding DNA: TGTGCTAGCAGCTTAGGGACTGCAGATACGCAGTATTTT. The rearrangement uses TRBV7-7 and TRBJ2-3, with D possibly matching TRBD2 (6 bases). This CDR3 has 13 amino acids. The germline CDR1 and CDR2 sequences are SSHAT and FNYEAQ (reference sequence).

Ten or more counts support this clonotype. This rearrangement joins TRBV7-2 to TRBJ2-1; 10 bases agree with TRBD2. The CDR3 length is 16 residues. The germline V gene has CDR1 SGHTA and CDR2 FQGNSA. V lost 5 bases and J lost 2; bases outside the gene matches: 6. CDR3 amino acids: CASSPLSGRAYNEQFF. The CDR3 DNA sequence: TGTGCCAGCAGCCCACTGAGCGGGAGGGCCTACAATGAGCAGTTCTTC.

A few counts support this clonotype. The chain uses TRBV12-3 or TRBV12-4 and TRBJ2-1; D is undetermined. V lost 3 bases and J 4 bases, leaving 7 bases between the germline ends. The CDR3 has 13 amino acids. The chain's CDR3 is CASSLESYNEQFF. For the CDR3, the DNA is TGTGCCAGCAGTTTGGAGTCTTACAATGAGCAGTTCTTC.

CDR3 loop: CASSQGRGSGNTIYF. In DNA, the CDR3 is TGTGCCAGCAGTCAGGGACGGGGCTCTGGAAACACCATATATTTT. The gene calls are TRBV6-1 and TRBJ1-3, with TRBD1 as a possible D gene (5 bases). This CDR3 spans 15 amino acids. Germline assignment: CDR1 MNHNS and CDR2 SASEGT. Trimming pared 5 bases from V and 0 bases from J, leaving 11 bases between.

This clonotype appeared a few times. The chain carries TRBV7-2 and TRBJ2-5, with D maybe TRBD1 (6 bases). Germline CDR1 and CDR2: SGHTA and FQGNSA. The V gene lost 5 bases and the J gene lost 1 base, with 11 bases spanning the gap. This CDR3 region has 14 residues. CDR3 sequence: CASSHRVFQETQYF. The CDR3 DNA reads as TGTGCCAGCAGCCACAGGGTTTTCCAAGAGACCCAGTACTTC.

Remarks on this clonotype: A much larger clonotype is one base distant, so this may be a read error. The chain couples TRBV24-1 to TRBJ2-2; TRBD2 matches at 7 bases. Germline V gene sequence: CDR1 KGHDR, CDR2 SFDVKD. This CDR3 contains 16 residues. This CDR3 reads CATSDPTGGLGREPFF. CDR3 sequence (DNA): TGTGCCACCAGTGATCCCACTGGCGGCCTTGGGAGGGAGCCGTTTTTT.

The chain recombines TRBV20-1 with TRBJ2-7; 9 nucleotides line up with TRBD2. This CDR3 contains 15 residues. The germline V gene encodes CDR1 DFQATT and CDR2 SNEGSKA (reference sequence). Germline trimming cut 3 bases from V and 6 bases from J; bases unmatched to any gene: 12. The CDR3 DNA follows: TGCAGTGCTAGTGGGGTAGCGGGAGCGGTAGCCGAGCAGTACTTC. This codes for CSASGVAGAVAEQYF.

This clonotype was seen at least ten times. The CDR3 spells CASSKDRLAGVNEQFF. The CDR3 DNA reads as TGCGCCAGCAGCAAGGACAGACTAGCGGGAGTCAATGAGCAGTTCTTC. The chain joins TRBV5-1 to TRBJ2-1, with 12 bases that match TRBD2. The trim removed 4 bases at V and 6 bases at J, leaving 8 bases unmatched. Per the germline V gene, CDR1 is SGHRS and CDR2 is YFSETQ. CDR3 length: 16 amino acids.

This clonotype was recorded many times. The V gene is TRBV12-3 or TRBV12-4, the J gene TRBJ2-7, with a weak D call TRBD2 (5 bases). This CDR3 region has 13 residues. V dropped 0 bases and J dropped 6 bases, with 9 bases sitting between them. CDR3 loop: CASSLAGVSEQYF. The CDR3 DNA is TGTGCCAGCAGTTTAGCGGGAGTATCCGAGCAGTACTTC.

This clonotype was found many times. This chain connects TRBV6-5 to TRBJ1-1; no reliable D call. The CDR3 has 13 amino acids. CDR1 is MNHEY and CDR2 is SVGAGI in the germline V gene. V lost 0 bases and J lost 8, with 10 bases in between. In DNA, the CDR3 is TGTGCCAGCAGTTACTCTTTGTGGACGGAAGCTTTCTTT. Residues: CASSYSLWTEAFF.

This clonotype was detected many times. In nucleotides, the CDR3 is TGCAGCGTTGAAGGGCTAAACGGAATTCGGGAAGATACGCAGTATTTT. Translated: CSVEGLNGIREDTQYF. The genes are TRBV29-1 and TRBJ2-3; TRBD2 might be the D (5 bases). Per germline, CDR1 SQVTM and CDR2 ANQGSEA. The CDR3 covers 16 residues. V shed 1 base and J shed 5 bases, with 19 bases lying between them.

The chain recombines TRBV14 with TRBJ2-1; possible D gene TRBD2, 6 bases. The germline V gene encodes CDR1 SGHDN and CDR2 FVKESK. Trimming shortened V by 4 bases and J by 4 bases, and 17 bases separated the two germline ends. The CDR3 sequence is 16 residues long. The CDR3 region is CASSLRRFSGYNEQFF. DNA of the CDR3: TGTGCCAGCAGCCTACGCCGTTTTAGCGGTTACAATGAGCAGTTCTTC.